These 5 T cell receptor beta chains share one sample of origin, sequenced in a study of beta chain features in type 1 diabetes. The sequenced template was cDNA made from the entire isolated RNA. Clones were sequenced by immunoSEQ multiplex PCR, and TCRdb holds only the in-frame ones, with some missing. Found here are 300,000 to 450,000 clones, over 10% of them singletons; the top ten hold around 0.02%. The sequencing input was naive CD4+ T cells from blood. These receptors all come from a young man in good health.

The gene calls are TRBV5-4 and TRBJ1-3; D is unresolved. This CDR3 is built from 15 residues. The germline V and J ends were trimmed by 1 base and 3 bases, with 11 bases remaining between them. The germline V gene has CDR1 SGHNT and CDR2 YYREEE (reference sequence). The CDR3 loop reads CASSLSVFGGNTIYF. For the CDR3, the DNA is TGTGCCAGCAGCTTGTCGGTCTTCGGTGGAAACACCATATATTTT.

The J gene is TRBJ2-7, the V gene TRBV11-1, with 10 bases lining up with TRBD2. The length of the CDR3 is 18 residues. J was trimmed by 0 bases and V by 5 bases; bases with no gene match: 13. The germline CDR1 and CDR2 sequences are SGHAT and FQDESV (reference sequence). DNA for the CDR3: TGTGCCAGCAGCGCCGACCTAGCGGGAGAGCACTTCTCCTACGAGCAGTACTTC. Protein sequence: CASSADLAGEHFSYEQYF.

This clone was observed a few times. The chain employs TRBV19 and TRBJ2-7; 7 nucleotides match TRBD1. J was trimmed by 3 bases and V by 9 bases; bases with no gene match: 5. The CDR3 covers 12 residues. From germline, CDR1 is LNHDA and CDR2 SQIVND (reference sequence). CDR3 in amino acids: CASNGDSYEQYF. The CDR3 region has the DNA TGTGCCAGCAATGGGGACAGCTACGAGCAGTACTTC.

The V gene is TRBV14, the J gene TRBJ2-7, with 9 positions matching TRBD1. There are 14 residues in the CDR3. The V gene end was trimmed by 4 bases and the J gene end by 2 bases; junction bases not matched to a gene: 3. The germline CDR1 and CDR2 sequences are SGHDN and FVKESK. For the CDR3, the DNA is TGTGCCAGCAGCCTCGGACAGGGGACCTACGAGCAGTACTTC. This translates into CASSLGQGTYEQYF.

The CDR3 nucleotides are TGTGCCAGCAGTTTAGACTTCTATTCCTACAATGAGCAGTTCTTC. This sequence encodes CASSLDFYSYNEQFF. V usage is TRBV28 and J usage is TRBJ2-1; D is undetermined. Per the germline V gene, CDR1 is MDHEN and CDR2 is SYDVKM. V dropped 2 bases and J dropped 1 base, with 9 bases sitting between them. This CDR3 has 15 amino acids.